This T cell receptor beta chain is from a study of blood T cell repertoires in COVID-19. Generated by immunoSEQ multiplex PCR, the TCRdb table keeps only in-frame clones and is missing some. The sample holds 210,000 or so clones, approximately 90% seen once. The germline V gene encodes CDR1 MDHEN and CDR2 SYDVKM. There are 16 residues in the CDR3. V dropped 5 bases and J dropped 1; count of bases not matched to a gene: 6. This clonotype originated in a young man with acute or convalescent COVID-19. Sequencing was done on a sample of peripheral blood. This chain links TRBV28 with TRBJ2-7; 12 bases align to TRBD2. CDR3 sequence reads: CASSRGLAGRSYEQYF. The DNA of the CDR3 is TGTGCCAGCAGTCGCGGACTAGCGGGAAGGTCCTACGAGCAGTACTTC.